These 20 T cell receptor beta chains were sequenced from one sample in a study of CD8 T cells in ankylosing spondylitis. Study-level points and caveats: Ankylosing spondylitis blood seemed to carry a telltale TCR beta motif made of under ten highly homologous variants.

These receptors' targets are unknown. TCRdb re-called the 5' RACE reads with MiXCR, one entry per CDR3 protein. The table has about 390,000 distinct CDR3 sequences, about a fifth seen once; the top ten hold approximately 15%. The specimen sequenced was blood, either unsorted or a sorted T cell fraction (not recorded which). The source is a male donor with ankylosing spondylitis.

CDR3 region: CASSIYRLEAFF. For the CDR3, the DNA is TGTGCCAGCAGCATCTACAGGCTTGAAGCTTTCTTT. The V call is TRBV7-3, the J call TRBJ1-1; D perhaps matches TRBD1 (5 bases). In germline, CDR1 is SGHTA, CDR2 FQGTGA. The CDR3 extends over 12 amino acids. V shed 5 bases and J shed 7 bases, with 11 bases lying between them.

The chain combines TRBV29-1 with TRBJ2-3; no clear D gene. Trimming took off 3 bases at V and 5 bases at J, with 9 bases between the two ends. CDR3 length equals 12 residues. The germline CDR1 and CDR2 sequences are SQVTM and ANQGSEA. CDR3 nucleotides: TGCAGCGTTGATAGCAGCCGAGATACGCAGTATTTT. Its protein product is CSVDSSRDTQYF.

This clonotype was counted a few times. The chain links TRBV12-3 or TRBV12-4 to TRBJ2-2, with D maybe TRBD1 (6 bases). CDR3 length equals 15 residues. Trimming removed 0 bases at V and 4 bases at J, with 9 bases between. CDR3 region: CASSLASGVTGELFF. The CDR3 coding sequence is TGTGCCAGCAGTTTAGCGTCAGGGGTCACCGGGGAGCTGTTTTTT.

The chain employs TRBV9 and TRBJ1-6, with 7 bases matching TRBD1. The ends lost 3 bases at V and 6 bases at J; junction bases unmatched: 6. Germline V gives CDR1 SGDLS, CDR2 YYNGEE. CDR3 length equals 15 residues. CDR3 nucleotides: TGTGCCAGCAGCGGAGGGACAGACGTTAATTCACCCCTCCACTTT. Its translation is CASSGGTDVNSPLHF. Combining the CDR3 with reference TRBV9 and TRBJ1-6 gives the whole variable domain DSGVTQTPKHLITATGQRVTLRCSPRSGDLSVYWYQQSLDQGLQFLIQYYNGEERAKGNILERFSAQQFPDLHSELNLSSLELGDSALYFCASSGGTDVNSPLHFGNGTRLTVT.

This clonotype was observed many times. The chain couples TRBV5-1 to TRBJ2-3, with D unclear. Trimming removed 4 bases from V and 4 bases from J, with 13 bases in between. The CDR3 extends over 14 amino acids. Germline CDR1 and CDR2: SGHRS and YFSETQ. The DNA of the CDR3 is TGCGCCAGCAGCCCAGACTGGGGTGCAGATACGCAGTATTTT. Its translation is CASSPDWGADTQYF.

This clonotype was observed a few times. The chain joins TRBV9 to TRBJ2-1; D is ambiguous. The ends were cut back, 0 bases at V and 0 bases at J, with 7 bases in the middle. The CDR3 has 15 amino acids. Germline values: CDR1 SGDLS, CDR2 YYNGEE. CDR3 sequence: CASSVAPNSYNEQFF. CDR3 in DNA: TGTGCCAGCAGCGTAGCGCCGAACTCCTACAATGAGCAGTTCTTC.

The chain employs TRBV9 and TRBJ2-1, with TRBD2 as a possible D gene (6 bases). The CDR3 runs 16 residues. CDR1 and CDR2 (germline): SGDLS, YYNGEE. Trimming left V 0 bases short and J 6 bases short, with 16 bases between. In DNA form, the CDR3 reads TGTGCCAGCAGCGTAGCCGGGCGACCGGAGGGCAATGAGCAGTTCTTC. Translated, it gives CASSVAGRPEGNEQFF.

The CDR3 DNA reads as TGCAGTGCTAGAGGAGCGTATGCCTACAATGAGCAGTTCTTC. Translation gives CSARGAYAYNEQFF. This sequence joins TRBV20-1 and TRBJ2-1, with D uncertain. Trimming took off 1 base at V and 2 bases at J, with 9 bases between the two ends. This CDR3 is built from 14 residues. The germline CDR1 and CDR2 sequences are DFQATT and SNEGSKA (reference sequence).

This chain connects TRBV2 to TRBJ1-5, with a tentative D call TRBD1 (6 bases). Germline CDR1 is SNHLY and CDR2 is FYNNEI. Trimming left V 4 bases short and J 6 bases short, with 13 bases between. CDR3 length: 14 amino acids. This CDR3 is CASSGRGAFQPQHF. CDR3 sequence (DNA): TGTGCCAGCAGTGGACGGGGGGCGTTTCAGCCCCAGCATTTT.

This clonotype was detected a few times. This chain links TRBV12-3 or TRBV12-4 with TRBJ1-6; possibly TRBD1 for D (5 bases). The CDR3 sequence is 15 residues long. The V end lost 1 base, the J end lost 7 bases, and 11 bases lay between the germline ends. The chain's CDR3 is CASSLVRASNSPLHF. Here the CDR3 DNA reads TGTGCCAGCAGTTTAGTCAGGGCGTCGAATTCACCCCTCCACTTT.

CDR3 loop: CASSYGISGRSSYSNEQFF. The CDR3 region has the DNA TGTGCCAGCAGTTACGGGATTAGCGGGAGAAGCTCCTACTCCAATGAGCAGTTCTTC. The chain employs TRBV6-5 and TRBJ2-1; 9 nucleotides match TRBD2. The CDR3 runs to 19 residues. In germline, CDR1 is MNHEY, CDR2 SVGAGI. The ends lost 2 bases at V and 6 bases at J; junction bases unmatched: 17.

The chain has TRBV4-2 and TRBJ2-6; possible D gene TRBD1, 6 bases. This CDR3 is 17 amino acids long. The V gene's germline CDR1 is LGHNA and CDR2 YNFKEQ. The V end lost 6 bases, the J end lost 0 bases, and 15 bases lay between the germline ends. CDR3 in amino acids: CASRTTGSRSGANVLTF. For the CDR3, the DNA is TGTGCCAGCAGAACAACAGGGTCTCGCTCTGGGGCCAACGTCCTGACTTTC.

The rearrangement uses TRBV6-1 and TRBJ2-3; 9 nucleotides line up with TRBD2. Germline CDR1 reads MNHNS; CDR2 reads SASEGT. This CDR3 has 14 amino acids. Unmatched junction bases numbered 4, after V lost 5 bases and J lost 4 bases. CDR3 nucleotide sequence: TGTGCCAGCAGTAGACTAGCGGCTTCAGATACGCAGTATTTT. Translated, it gives CASSRLAASDTQYF.

This clonotype was found a few times. This rearrangement joins TRBV12-3 or TRBV12-4 to TRBJ2-3; TRBD2 matches 9 bases. This CDR3 contains 14 residues. V gave up 6 bases and J gave up 3 bases; unmatched junction bases: 4. CDR3 protein: CASRSSGRTDTQYF. CDR3 coding DNA: TGTGCCAGCAGGTCCAGCGGGAGGACAGATACGCAGTATTTT.

This chain joins TRBV11-3 and TRBJ2-2, with D possibly being TRBD1 or TRBD2 (5 bases each). The CDR3 extends over 16 amino acids. CDR1 SGHNT and CDR2 YENEEA come from the germline V gene. The germline V and J ends were trimmed by 4 bases and 2 bases, with 14 bases remaining between them. The CDR3 sequence: CASSSRGWVNTGELFF. The CDR3 DNA reads as TGTGCCAGCAGCTCCCGGGGCTGGGTAAACACCGGGGAGCTGTTTTTT. Supplemented by reference TRBV11-3 and TRBJ2-2, the full variable domain reads EAGVVQSPRYKIIEKKQPVAFWCNPISGHNTLYWYLQNLGQGPELLIRYENEEAVDDSQLPKDRFSAERLKGVDSTLKIQPAELGDSAVYLCASSSRGWVNTGELFFGEGSRLTVL.

The V gene is TRBV4-3, the J gene TRBJ2-1; D could derive from TRBD1 or TRBD2 (5 bases each). Germline-derived CDR1 and CDR2 are LGHNA and YSLEER. The CDR3 totals 15 residues. Trimming cost V 0 bases and J 5 bases, with 11 bases left between them. The CDR3 bases are TGCGCCAGCAGCCAAGAGGGGGACCGCGACAATGAGCAGTTCTTC. Translated: CASSQEGDRDNEQFF.

Ten or more counts support this clonotype. The chain employs TRBV10-3 and TRBJ2-7, with TRBD1 matching over 10 bases. The CDR3 is made up of 14 amino acids. The V segment lost 6 bases and the J segment 3 bases; nucleotides outside the gene matches: 5. Germline lookup yields CDR1 ENHRY and CDR2 SYGVKD. The DNA of the CDR3 is TGTGCCATCAGCCAAGGGACAGGGGACTACGAGCAGTACTTC. Amino acids: CAISQGTGDYEQYF.

This clonotype was counted between two and nine times. The chain combines TRBV6-1 with TRBJ1-1; D remains unclear. Trimming took 6 bases from V and 2 from J, leaving 13 bases between them. CDR3 length equals 14 residues. Germline lookup yields CDR1 MNHNS and CDR2 SASEGT. CDR3 in DNA: TGTGCCAGCAGCCTTCAACGGGTTAACACTGAAGCTTTCTTT. Protein product: CASSLQRVNTEAFF.

This clonotype showed up just a few times. The rearrangement uses TRBV7-2 and TRBJ2-7; TRBD2 is a possible D gene (6 bases). V lost 0 bases and J 9 bases, leaving 21 bases between the germline ends. The CDR3 is 16 amino acids. Germline assignment: CDR1 SGHTA and CDR2 FQGNSA. CDR3 nucleotide sequence: TGTGCCAGCAGCTTAGCATCGGCAGGCGGGGCAAGTTCGCAGTACTTC. Translation gives CASSLASAGGASSQYF.

The CDR3 DNA reads TGCGCCAGCAGCTTCGCGGGACTAGCGGTCAATGAGCAGTTCTTC. Translation: CASSFAGLAVNEQFF. The chain has TRBV5-1 and TRBJ2-1; 11 bases match TRBD2. V lost 2 bases to trimming and J lost 6 bases; unmatched junction nucleotides: 4. This CDR3 comprises 15 residues. The germline V gene has CDR1 SGHRS and CDR2 YFSETQ.